The 29 T cell receptor beta chains below were found in one sample sequenced in a study of blood T cell repertoires in COVID-19. The assay was immunoSEQ multiplex PCR, and TCRdb's table has in-frame clones only and misses some. The table includes approximately 230,000 clones, roughly four fifths detected once. The material sequenced was peripheral blood. These TCRs come from a man aged 80 or over with acute or convalescent COVID-19.

This clone was counted a single time. Written as DNA, the CDR3 is TGCGCCAGCAGCTTGGGGGACAGGGGATCCACTGAAGCTTTCTTT. It specifies CASSLGDRGSTEAFF. V usage is TRBV5-1 and J usage is TRBJ1-1; TRBD1 matches 10 bases. Germline CDR1 is SGHRS and CDR2 is YFSETQ. After removal of 0 bases from V and 4 bases from J, the junction contained 3 bases not matched to a gene. CDR3 size: 15 residues.

V is TRBV27 and J is TRBJ1-5; TRBD1 matches 11 bases. With 5 bases clipped from V and 6 bases from J, the junction kept 9 bases outside the gene matches. Germline V gives CDR1 MNHEY, CDR2 SMNVEV (reference sequence). This CDR3 is built from 16 residues. CDR3 region: CASSRRTGGLGQPQHF. DNA of the CDR3: TGTGCCAGCAGTAGACGGACAGGGGGCCTCGGTCAGCCCCAGCATTTT.

The rearrangement links TRBV7-3 to TRBJ2-1; TRBD1 matches 10 bases. CDR3 length equals 13 residues. The V gene end was trimmed by 3 bases and the J gene end by 15 bases; junction bases not matched to a gene: 8. Looked up from germline, CDR1 is SGHTA and CDR2 is FQGTGA. CDR3 in amino acids: CASSFADRGRLFF. The DNA of the CDR3 is TGTGCCAGCAGCTTCGCCGACAGGGGGCGTTTGTTCTTC. The whole variable domain, filled in from reference TRBV7-3 and TRBJ2-1, reads GAGVSQTPSNKVTEKGKYVELRCDPISGHTALYWYRQSLGQGPEFLIYFQGTGAADDSGLPNDRFFAVRPEGSVSTLKIQRTERGDSAVYLCASSFADRGRLFFGPGTRLTVL.

V usage is TRBV5-5 and J usage is TRBJ1-4; unclear D gene. Germline loops: CDR1 SGHKS, CDR2 YYEKEE (reference sequence). The CDR3 sequence is 15 residues long. V was shortened by 0 bases and J by 6 bases, with 12 bases between the two germline ends. CDR3 sequence reads: CASSLAPTRDEKLFF. The CDR3 DNA follows: TGTGCCAGCAGCTTGGCCCCGACTAGGGATGAAAAACTGTTTTTT.

The genes are TRBV24-1 and TRBJ2-7; TRBD1 matches at 8 bases. V trimming: 4 bases; J trimming: 4 bases; junction bases outside the gene matches: 8. The CDR3 totals 15 residues. CDR1 and CDR2 (germline): KGHDR, SFDVKD. CDR3 in DNA: TGTGCCACCAGTGACTACAGACAGGGGTGGTACGAGCAGTACTTC. Translating it yields CATSDYRQGWYEQYF.

V usage is TRBV6-5 and J usage is TRBJ1-1; 10 positions agree with TRBD1. CDR1 is MNHEY, CDR2 SVGAGI, per germline. CDR3 length equals 13 residues. J gave up 4 bases and V 6 bases, and 2 bases lay outside the gene matches. CDR3 nucleotides: TGTGCCAGCAGGGGACAGGGGCTCACTGAAGCTTTCTTT. This sequence encodes CASRGQGLTEAFF.

V and J are TRBV19 and TRBJ1-2; no clear D gene. Deletions cut 7 bases from V and 6 bases from J, with 24 bases between. This CDR3 is built from 16 residues. Germline CDR1 and CDR2: LNHDA and SQIVND (reference sequence). In nucleotides, the CDR3 is TGTGCCAGTACCACGATCGGATTAAGGCCAGGTAATGGCTACACCTTC. This translates into CASTTIGLRPGNGYTF.

V usage is TRBV18 and J usage is TRBJ2-6; possibly TRBD1 for D (5 bases). V was cut by 6 bases and J by 0 bases, with 9 bases left in between. CDR1 and CDR2 from the germline V gene are KGHSH and LQKENI. This CDR3 spans 15 amino acids. CDR3 DNA sequence: TGTGCCAGCTCTTGGGGCCTCTCTGGGGCCAACGTCCTGACTTTC. Its protein product is CASSWGLSGANVLTF.

This sequence joins TRBV28 and TRBJ1-5, with 8 bases matching TRBD1. Germline lookup yields CDR1 MDHEN and CDR2 SYDVKM. This CDR3 has 14 amino acids. After removal of 5 bases from V and 3 bases from J, the junction contained 3 bases not matched to a gene. The DNA for the CDR3 is TGTGCCAGCAGTAGGACAGGGAACAATCAGCCCCAGCATTTT. Its translation: CASSRTGNNQPQHF.

The table lists this clone with a few counts. CDR3 protein: CASSPPGGSLPEAFF. CDR3 coding DNA: TGTGCCAGCAGCCCCCCGGGGGGCTCTCTTCCTGAAGCTTTCTTT. The V and J genes are TRBV5-6 and TRBJ1-1; tentative D call: TRBD1 (6 bases). V was clipped by 4 bases and J by 6 bases, with 19 bases between them. The germline CDR1 and CDR2 sequences are SGHDT and YYEEEE. The CDR3 sequence is 15 residues long.

As to this clone: Other DNA sequences within the sample encode an identical CDR3. J is TRBJ1-5 and V is TRBV5-1, with 7 bases fitting TRBD1. Germline V gene data show CDR1 as SGHRS and CDR2 as YFSETQ. The CDR3 runs 15 residues. The trim removed 2 bases at V and 2 bases at J, leaving 4 bases unmatched. In DNA form, the CDR3 reads TGCGCCAGCAGCTTAACAGGACAGGGCAATCAGCCCCAGCATTTT. It yields the protein CASSLTGQGNQPQHF.

The chain joins TRBV6-1 to TRBJ1-2; maybe TRBD1 (6 bases). The V end was cut by 2 bases, the J end by 0 bases, with 7 bases between. There are 14 residues in the CDR3. Per germline, CDR1 MNHNS and CDR2 SASEGT. The CDR3 reads CASSEQGTNYGYTF. CDR3 nucleotides: TGTGCCAGCAGTGAACAGGGGACTAACTATGGCTACACCTTC.

The rearrangement links TRBV18 to TRBJ1-2; TRBD1 aligns across 9 bases. Per the germline V gene, CDR1 is KGHSH and CDR2 is LQKENI. V was pared by 5 bases and J by 10 bases, with 11 bases of the junction left unmatched. The CDR3 length is 14 residues. The CDR3, as DNA: TGTGCCAGCTCAACTCCGACAGGGGGAGACTCCTACACCTTC. Its protein product is CASSTPTGGDSYTF.

The chain recombines TRBV2 with TRBJ1-1, with D perhaps TRBD1 (5 bases). CDR3 size: 10 residues. The V and J ends lost 5 bases and 11 bases respectively, with 9 bases between them. Germline CDR1 is SNHLY and CDR2 is FYNNEI. The CDR3 protein is CASSSTDAFF. CDR3 coding DNA: TGTGCCAGCAGTTCGACAGACGCTTTCTTT. The complete variable domain, with remaining parts taken from reference TRBV2 and TRBJ1-1, reads EPEVTQTPSHQVTQMGQEVILRCVPISNHLYFYWYRQILGQKVEFLVSFYNNEISEKSEIFDDQFSVERPDGSNFTLKIRSTKLEDSAMYFCASSSTDAFFGQGTRLTVV.

The rearrangement uses TRBV9 and TRBJ2-3, with a weak D call TRBD2 (6 bases). Trimming took 0 bases from V and 2 from J, leaving 13 bases between them. The CDR3 loop spans 16 amino acids. Per germline, CDR1 SGDLS and CDR2 YYNGEE. The CDR3 loop is CASSVGAGRATDTQYF. As DNA, the CDR3 is TGTGCCAGCAGCGTAGGAGCGGGCCGGGCCACAGATACGCAGTATTTT. Filled out from reference TRBV9 and TRBJ2-3, the complete variable domain reads DSGVTQTPKHLITATGQRVTLRCSPRSGDLSVYWYQQSLDQGLQFLIQYYNGEERAKGNILERFSAQQFPDLHSELNLSSLELGDSALYFCASSVGAGRATDTQYFGPGTRLTVL.

CDR3 loop: CASSLGNYPRQGARNEQFF. The DNA of the CDR3 is TGCGCCAGCAGCCTTGGGAACTACCCTAGACAGGGGGCGAGGAATGAGCAGTTCTTC. This chain joins TRBV5-1 and TRBJ2-1, with 10 bases aligning to TRBD1. The CDR3 runs to 19 residues. Unmatched junction bases numbered 20, after V lost 4 bases and J lost 7 bases. Germline V gene sequence: CDR1 SGHRS, CDR2 YFSETQ.

The chain is built from TRBV12-3 or TRBV12-4 and TRBJ2-1; no reliable D call. CDR3 size: 13 residues. Trimming took off 3 bases at V and 5 bases at J, with 8 bases between the two ends. In nucleotides, the CDR3 is TGTGCCAGCAGTTTGCCTGGAGACAATGAGCAGTTCTTC. Translating it yields CASSLPGDNEQFF.

This chain uses TRBV9 with TRBJ2-3; TRBD2 aligns across 9 bases. Germline V lookup: CDR1 SGDLS, CDR2 YYNGEE. The CDR3 spans 16 residues. Trimming removed 0 bases from V and 3 bases from J; junction bases left unmatched: 5. CDR3 protein: CASSVEGGRATDTQYF. The CDR3 coding sequence is TGTGCCAGCAGCGTAGAGGGCGGGAGGGCGACAGATACGCAGTATTTT.

J is TRBJ1-1 and V is TRBV18; D remains unclear. This CDR3 comprises 16 residues. V lost 3 bases and J lost 11, with 25 bases in between. Germline assignment: CDR1 KGHSH and CDR2 LQKENI. CDR3 protein: CASSPPSVSPGPGAFF. The CDR3 nucleotides are TGTGCCAGCTCACCCCCAAGCGTTTCTCCCGGTCCGGGGGCTTTCTTT. The whole variable domain, filled in from reference TRBV18 and TRBJ1-1, reads NAGVMQNPRHLVRRRGQEARLRCSPMKGHSHVYWYRQLPEEGLKFMVYLQKENIIDESGMPKERFSAEFPKEGPSILRIQQVVRGDSAAYFCASSPPSVSPGPGAFFGQGTRLTVV.

The chain has TRBV24-1 and TRBJ1-2; 12 nucleotides match TRBD1. V shed 7 bases and J 6 bases; nucleotides not matched to a gene: 5. Germline CDR1 is KGHDR and CDR2 is SFDVKD. The CDR3 runs 14 residues. CDR3 nucleotide sequence: TGTGCCACCAGCGTGGGACAGGGGGCGGATGGCTACACCTTC. Its translation: CATSVGQGADGYTF.

The sample holds one count of this clone. The chain uses TRBV9 and TRBJ2-7, with 9 bases aligning to TRBD1. V was clipped by 3 bases and J by 3 bases; unmatched bases: 7. Germline V lookup: CDR1 SGDLS, CDR2 YYNGEE. This CDR3 spans 15 amino acids. The CDR3 protein is CASSATGGENYEQYF. The CDR3 nucleotides read TGTGCCAGCAGCGCCACAGGGGGCGAAAACTACGAGCAGTACTTC.

The chain is built from TRBV7-8 and TRBJ2-2; perhaps TRBD2 as D (6 bases). The V gene lost 5 bases and the J gene lost 7 bases, with 17 bases spanning the gap. The CDR3 has 15 residues. Germline-derived CDR1 and CDR2 are SGHVS and FQNEAQ. The CDR3, as DNA: TGTGCCAGCAGCCACCCGGTCGAGGGAGGCGGGGAGCTGTTTTTT. Protein: CASSHPVEGGGELFF.

The chain recombines TRBV6-2 or TRBV6-3 with TRBJ1-2, with unresolved D. Germline V lookup: CDR1 MNHEY, CDR2 SVGEGT. V was clipped by 2 bases and J by 8 bases, with 15 bases between them. The CDR3 runs to 14 residues. CDR3 sequence reads: CASSYADRVGGYTF. The CDR3 bases are TGTGCCAGCAGTTACGCCGACCGGGTCGGGGGCTACACCTTC.

This clone was seen a handful of times. This chain joins TRBV7-9 and TRBJ2-7, with TRBD2 matching over 9 bases. Trimming took 1 base from V and 6 from J; bases not matched to a gene: 10. Looked up from germline, CDR1 is SEHNR and CDR2 is FQNEAQ (reference sequence). CDR3 size: 16 residues. CDR3 region: CASSLVGAGGSLEQYF. CDR3 in DNA: TGTGCCAGCAGCTTAGTCGGAGCGGGAGGCTCGCTCGAGCAGTACTTC.

The rearrangement joins TRBV5-4 to TRBJ1-4; the match to TRBD1 covers 7 bases. CDR1 is SGHNT, CDR2 YYREEE, per germline (reference sequence). This CDR3 comprises 18 residues. J was trimmed by 3 bases and V by 3 bases; bases with no gene match: 14. In DNA, the CDR3 is TGTGCCAGCAGCTCCTGGACAGGTGCTGGTACAGCTAATGAAAAACTGTTTTTT. It yields the protein CASSSWTGAGTANEKLFF.

This clone was detected a few times. V and J are TRBV29-1 and TRBJ1-2; possibly TRBD1 for D (6 bases). The CDR3 has 13 residues. CDR1 SQVTM and CDR2 ANQGSEA come from the germline V gene. The V end lost 5 bases, the J end lost 0 bases, and 10 bases lay between the germline ends. Here the CDR3 reads CSVRSGANYGYTF. In DNA form, the CDR3 reads TGCAGCGTTCGGTCAGGGGCTAACTATGGCTACACCTTC.

V gene TRBV10-1 combines with J gene TRBJ2-1; 12 bases match TRBD2. This CDR3 has 13 amino acids. The V gene end was trimmed by 7 bases and the J gene end by 8 bases; junction bases not matched to a gene: 3. From germline, CDR1 is WNHNN and CDR2 SYGVQD (reference sequence). Here the CDR3 reads CASTRLAGDEQFF. The CDR3, as DNA: TGCGCCAGCACCCGACTAGCGGGAGATGAGCAGTTCTTC.

This clone was detected only once. The chain has TRBV6-5 and TRBJ1-4; 7 bases fit TRBD1. Germline CDR1 reads MNHEY; CDR2 reads SVGAGI. The ends lost 2 bases at V and 8 bases at J; junction bases unmatched: 8. The CDR3 is 15 residues long. CDR3 protein: CASSYRQGRWEKLFF. In DNA, the CDR3 is TGTGCCAGCAGTTACCGACAGGGACGGTGGGAAAAACTGTTTTTT.

The V and J genes are TRBV19 and TRBJ2-1; no definite D call. This CDR3 spans 13 amino acids. V lost 5 bases and J lost 0, with 5 bases in between. CDR1 is LNHDA and CDR2 is SQIVND in the germline V gene (reference sequence). The CDR3 region is CASSYSSYNEQFF. The CDR3 DNA sequence: TGTGCCAGTAGTTATAGCTCCTACAATGAGCAGTTCTTC.